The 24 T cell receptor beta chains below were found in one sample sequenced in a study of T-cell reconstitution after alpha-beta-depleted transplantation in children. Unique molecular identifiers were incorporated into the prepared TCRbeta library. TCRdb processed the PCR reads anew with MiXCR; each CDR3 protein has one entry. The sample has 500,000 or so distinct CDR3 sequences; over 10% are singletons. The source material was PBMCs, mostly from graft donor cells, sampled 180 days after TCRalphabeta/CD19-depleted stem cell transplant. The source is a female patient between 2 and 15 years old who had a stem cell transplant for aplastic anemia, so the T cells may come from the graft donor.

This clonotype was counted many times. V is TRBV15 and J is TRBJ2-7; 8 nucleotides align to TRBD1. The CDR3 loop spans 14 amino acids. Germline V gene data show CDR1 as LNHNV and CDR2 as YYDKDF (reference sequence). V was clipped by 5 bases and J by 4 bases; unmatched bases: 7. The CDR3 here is CATSETGEIYEQYF. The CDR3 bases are TGTGCCACCAGCGAGACAGGGGAAATTTACGAGCAGTACTTC.

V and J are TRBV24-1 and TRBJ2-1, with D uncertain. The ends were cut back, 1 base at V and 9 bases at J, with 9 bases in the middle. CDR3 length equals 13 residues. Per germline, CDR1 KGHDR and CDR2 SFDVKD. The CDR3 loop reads CATSDFRHCEQFF. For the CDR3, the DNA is TGTGCCACCAGTGATTTTCGGCACTGTGAGCAGTTCTTC.

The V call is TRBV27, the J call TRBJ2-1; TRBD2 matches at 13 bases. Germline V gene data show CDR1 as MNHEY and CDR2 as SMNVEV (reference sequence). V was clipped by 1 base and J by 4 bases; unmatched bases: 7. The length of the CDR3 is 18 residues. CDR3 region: CASSLYGLAGEVYNEQFF. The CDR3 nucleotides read TGTGCCAGCAGTTTATACGGACTAGCGGGAGAGGTTTACAATGAGCAGTTCTTC.

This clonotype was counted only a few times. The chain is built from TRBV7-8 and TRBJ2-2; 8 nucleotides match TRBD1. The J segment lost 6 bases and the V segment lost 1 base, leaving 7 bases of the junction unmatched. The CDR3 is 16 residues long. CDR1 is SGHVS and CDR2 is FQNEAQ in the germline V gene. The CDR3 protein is CASSLVGQGAAGELFF. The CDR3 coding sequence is TGTGCCAGCAGCTTAGTGGGGCAGGGGGCCGCCGGGGAGCTGTTTTTT.

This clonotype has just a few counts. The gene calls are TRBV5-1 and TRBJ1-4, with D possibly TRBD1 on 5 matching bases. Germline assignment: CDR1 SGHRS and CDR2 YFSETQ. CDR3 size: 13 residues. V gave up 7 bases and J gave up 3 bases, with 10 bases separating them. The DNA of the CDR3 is TGCGCCAGCCGTACGACAGCTAATGAAAAACTGTTTTTT. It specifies CASRTTANEKLFF.

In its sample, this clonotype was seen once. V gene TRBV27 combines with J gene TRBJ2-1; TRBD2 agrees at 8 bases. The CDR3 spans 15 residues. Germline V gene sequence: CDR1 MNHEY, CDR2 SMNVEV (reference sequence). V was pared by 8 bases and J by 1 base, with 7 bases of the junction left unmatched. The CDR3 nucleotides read TGTGCCAGCGGAGCGGGAGACTTATCCTACAATGAGCAGTTCTTC. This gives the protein CASGAGDLSYNEQFF.

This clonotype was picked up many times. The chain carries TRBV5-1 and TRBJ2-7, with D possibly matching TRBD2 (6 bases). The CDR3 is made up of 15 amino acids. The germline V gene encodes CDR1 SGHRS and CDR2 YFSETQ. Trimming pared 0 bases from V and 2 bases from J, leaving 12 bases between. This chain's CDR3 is CASSLAAGRPYEQYF. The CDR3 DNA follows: TGCGCCAGCAGCTTGGCGGCAGGGAGGCCCTACGAGCAGTACTTC.

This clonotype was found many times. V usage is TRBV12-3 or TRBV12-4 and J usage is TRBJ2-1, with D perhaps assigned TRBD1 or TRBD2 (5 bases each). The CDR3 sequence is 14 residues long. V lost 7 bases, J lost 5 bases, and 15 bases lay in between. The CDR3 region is CASTPGQIDNEQFF. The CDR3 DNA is TGTGCCAGCACCCCGGGGCAGATCGACAATGAGCAGTTCTTC.

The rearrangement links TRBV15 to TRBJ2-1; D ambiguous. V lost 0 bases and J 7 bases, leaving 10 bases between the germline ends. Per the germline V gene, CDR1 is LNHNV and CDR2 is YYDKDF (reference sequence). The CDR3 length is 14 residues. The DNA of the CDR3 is TGTGCCACCAGCAGAGATGACACCGCAAATGAGCAGTTCTTC. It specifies CATSRDDTANEQFF.

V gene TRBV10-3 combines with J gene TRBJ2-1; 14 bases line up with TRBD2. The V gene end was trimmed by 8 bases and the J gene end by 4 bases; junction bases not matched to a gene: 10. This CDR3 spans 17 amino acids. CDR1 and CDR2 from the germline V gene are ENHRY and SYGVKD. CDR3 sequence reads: CAIAGTSGSRFYNEQFF. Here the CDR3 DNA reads TGTGCCATCGCAGGGACTAGCGGGAGTCGGTTTTACAATGAGCAGTTCTTC.

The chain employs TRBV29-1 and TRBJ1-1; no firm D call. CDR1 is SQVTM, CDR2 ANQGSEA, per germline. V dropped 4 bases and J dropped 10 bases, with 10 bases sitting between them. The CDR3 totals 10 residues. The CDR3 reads CSVVGSLAFF. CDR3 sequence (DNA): TGCAGCGTTGTAGGGAGTTTAGCTTTCTTT.

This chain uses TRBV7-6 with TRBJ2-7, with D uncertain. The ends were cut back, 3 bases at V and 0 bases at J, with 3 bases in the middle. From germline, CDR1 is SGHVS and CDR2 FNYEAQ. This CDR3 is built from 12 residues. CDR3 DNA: TGTGCCAGCAGCTTTAGCTCCTACGAGCAGTACGTC. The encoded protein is CASSFSSYEQYV.

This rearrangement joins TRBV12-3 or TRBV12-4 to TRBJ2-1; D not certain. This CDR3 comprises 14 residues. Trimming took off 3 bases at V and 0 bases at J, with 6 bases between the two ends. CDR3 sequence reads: CASSFLRSYNEQFF. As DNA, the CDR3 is TGTGCCAGCAGTTTCCTGCGCTCCTACAATGAGCAGTTCTTC.

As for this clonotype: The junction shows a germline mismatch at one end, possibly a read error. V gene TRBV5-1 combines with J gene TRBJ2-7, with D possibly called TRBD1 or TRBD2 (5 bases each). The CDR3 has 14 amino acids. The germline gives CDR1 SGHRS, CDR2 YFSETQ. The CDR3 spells CASSLGGSSDEQYF. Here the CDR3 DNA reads TGCGCCAGCAGCTTGGGGGGGAGCTCCGACGAGCAGTACTTC.

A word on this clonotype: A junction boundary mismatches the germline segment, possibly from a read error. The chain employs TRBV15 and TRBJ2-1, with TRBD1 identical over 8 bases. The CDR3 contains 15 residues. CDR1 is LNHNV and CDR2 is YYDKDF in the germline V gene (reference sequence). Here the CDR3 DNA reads TGTGCCACCAGCGGCGAGGCAGGGGGCTACAATGACCAGTTCTTC. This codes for CATSGEAGGYNDQFF.

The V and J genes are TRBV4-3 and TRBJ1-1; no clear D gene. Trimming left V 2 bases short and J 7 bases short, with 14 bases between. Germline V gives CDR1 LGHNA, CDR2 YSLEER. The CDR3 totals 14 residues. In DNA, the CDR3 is TGCGCCAGCAGCCAAACCCCGCCCGCGATTGAAGCTTTCTTT. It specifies CASSQTPPAIEAFF.

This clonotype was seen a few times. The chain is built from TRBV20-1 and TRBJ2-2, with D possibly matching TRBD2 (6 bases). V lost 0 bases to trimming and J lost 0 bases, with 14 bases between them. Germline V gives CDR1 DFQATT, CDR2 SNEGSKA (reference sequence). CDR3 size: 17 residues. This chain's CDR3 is CSARDRRAVANTGELFF. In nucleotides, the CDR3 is TGCAGTGCTAGAGATCGGAGGGCGGTCGCGAACACCGGGGAGCTGTTTTTT.

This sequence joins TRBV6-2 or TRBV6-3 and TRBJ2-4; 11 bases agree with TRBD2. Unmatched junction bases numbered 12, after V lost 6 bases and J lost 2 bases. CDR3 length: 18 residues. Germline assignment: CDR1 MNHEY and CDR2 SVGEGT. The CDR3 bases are TGTGCCAGCAGCTACACTATAGCGGGAGGGCCTACCAAAAACATTCAGTACTTC. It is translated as CASSYTIAGGPTKNIQYF.

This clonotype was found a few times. DNA of the CDR3: TGTGCCATCAACCCTCGACAGGGGGCCGGAGATACGCAGTATTTT. Its translation: CAINPRQGAGDTQYF. This chain uses TRBV10-3 with TRBJ2-3, with 10 bases matching TRBD1. The CDR3 extends over 15 amino acids. With 7 bases clipped from V and 5 bases from J, the junction kept 9 bases outside the gene matches. The germline gives CDR1 ENHRY, CDR2 SYGVKD.

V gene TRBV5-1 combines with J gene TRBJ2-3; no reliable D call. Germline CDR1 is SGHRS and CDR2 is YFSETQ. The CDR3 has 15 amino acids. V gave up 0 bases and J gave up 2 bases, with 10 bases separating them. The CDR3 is CASSLGPRTTDTQYF. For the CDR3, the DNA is TGCGCCAGCAGCTTGGGTCCGCGGACCACAGATACGCAGTATTTT.

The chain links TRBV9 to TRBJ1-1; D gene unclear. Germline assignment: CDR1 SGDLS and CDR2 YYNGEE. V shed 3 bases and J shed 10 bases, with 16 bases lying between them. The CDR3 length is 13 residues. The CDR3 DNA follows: TGTGCCAGCAGCGGAGGGAACGGTTATGTAGCTTTCTTT. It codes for CASSGGNGYVAFF.

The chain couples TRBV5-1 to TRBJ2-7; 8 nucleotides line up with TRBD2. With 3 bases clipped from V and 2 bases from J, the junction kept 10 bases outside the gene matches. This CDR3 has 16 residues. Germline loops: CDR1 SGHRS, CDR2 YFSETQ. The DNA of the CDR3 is TGCGCCAGCAGCTCGTATAGCGGGGTCTCGGCCTACGAGCAGTACTTC. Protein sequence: CASSSYSGVSAYEQYF. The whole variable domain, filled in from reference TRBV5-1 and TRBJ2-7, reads KAGVTQTPRYLIKTRGQQVTLSCSPISGHRSVSWYQQTPGQGLQFLFEYFSETQRNKGNFPGRFSGRQFSNSRSEMNVSTLELGDSALYLCASSSYSGVSAYEQYFGPGTRLTVT.

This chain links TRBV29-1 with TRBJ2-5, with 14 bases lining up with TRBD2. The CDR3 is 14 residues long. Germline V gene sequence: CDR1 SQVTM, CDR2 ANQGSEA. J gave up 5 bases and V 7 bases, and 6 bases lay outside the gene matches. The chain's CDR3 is CSGGLAGVHETQYF. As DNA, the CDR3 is TGCAGCGGGGGACTAGCGGGAGTTCACGAGACCCAGTACTTC.

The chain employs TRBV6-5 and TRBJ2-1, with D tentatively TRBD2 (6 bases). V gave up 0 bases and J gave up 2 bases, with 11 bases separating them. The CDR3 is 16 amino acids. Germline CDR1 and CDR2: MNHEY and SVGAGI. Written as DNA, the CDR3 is TGTGCCAGCAGTTACTCTAGCGGTTGGGCCTACAATGAGCAGTTCTTC. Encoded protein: CASSYSSGWAYNEQFF.